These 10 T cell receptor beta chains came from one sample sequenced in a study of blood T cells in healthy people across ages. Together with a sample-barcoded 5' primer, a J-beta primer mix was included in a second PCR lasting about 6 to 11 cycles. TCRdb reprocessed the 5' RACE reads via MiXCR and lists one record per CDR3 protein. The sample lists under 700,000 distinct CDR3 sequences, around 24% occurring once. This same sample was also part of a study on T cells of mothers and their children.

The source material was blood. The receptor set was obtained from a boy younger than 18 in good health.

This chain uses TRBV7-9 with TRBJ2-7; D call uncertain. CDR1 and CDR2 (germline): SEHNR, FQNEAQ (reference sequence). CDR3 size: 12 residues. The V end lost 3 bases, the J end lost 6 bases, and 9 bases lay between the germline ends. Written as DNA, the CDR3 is TGTGCCAGCAGCTTCCCTCCGGCCGAGCAGTACTTC. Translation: CASSFPPAEQYF. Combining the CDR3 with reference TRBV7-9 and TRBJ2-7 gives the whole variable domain DTGVSQNPRHKITKRGQNVTFRCDPISEHNRLYWYRQTLGQGPEFLTYFQNEAQLEKSRLLSDRFSAERPKGSFSTLEIQRTEQGDSAMYLCASSFPPAEQYFGPGTRLTVT.

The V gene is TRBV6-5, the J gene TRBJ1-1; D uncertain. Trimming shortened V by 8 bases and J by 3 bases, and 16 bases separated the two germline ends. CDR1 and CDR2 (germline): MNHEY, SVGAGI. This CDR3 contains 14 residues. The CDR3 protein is CASLANSWDTEAFF. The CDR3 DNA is TGTGCCAGCCTAGCAAACTCGTGGGACACTGAAGCTTTCTTT.

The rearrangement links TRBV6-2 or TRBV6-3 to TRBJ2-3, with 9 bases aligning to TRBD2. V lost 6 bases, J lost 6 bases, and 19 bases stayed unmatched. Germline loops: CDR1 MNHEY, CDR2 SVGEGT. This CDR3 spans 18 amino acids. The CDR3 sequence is CASSYPNRKRGVTDTQYF. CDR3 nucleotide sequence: TGTGCCAGCAGCTACCCCAATCGTAAGCGGGGGGTCACTGATACGCAGTATTTT.

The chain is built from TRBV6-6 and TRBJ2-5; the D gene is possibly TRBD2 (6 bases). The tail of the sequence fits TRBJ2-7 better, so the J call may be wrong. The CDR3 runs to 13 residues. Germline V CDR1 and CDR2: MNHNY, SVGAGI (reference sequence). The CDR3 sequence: CASSYFLEGEQYF. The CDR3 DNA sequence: TGTGCCAGCAGTTACTTCCTGGAGGGCGAGCAGTACTTC.

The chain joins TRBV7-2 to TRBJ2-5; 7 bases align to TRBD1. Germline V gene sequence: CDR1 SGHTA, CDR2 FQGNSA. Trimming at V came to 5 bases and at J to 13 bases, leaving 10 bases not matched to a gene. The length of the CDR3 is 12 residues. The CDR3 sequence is CASSPGDSRRYF. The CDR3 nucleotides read TGTGCCAGCAGCCCAGGGGACAGCCGGAGGTACTTC.

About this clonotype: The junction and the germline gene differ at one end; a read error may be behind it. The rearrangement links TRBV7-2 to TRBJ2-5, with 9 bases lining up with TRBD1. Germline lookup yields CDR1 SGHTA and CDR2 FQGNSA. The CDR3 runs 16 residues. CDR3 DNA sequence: TGTGCCAGCAGTTTAGGTCATCGGACAGGGGTGAAGACCCAGTACTTC. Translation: CASSLGHRTGVKTQYF.

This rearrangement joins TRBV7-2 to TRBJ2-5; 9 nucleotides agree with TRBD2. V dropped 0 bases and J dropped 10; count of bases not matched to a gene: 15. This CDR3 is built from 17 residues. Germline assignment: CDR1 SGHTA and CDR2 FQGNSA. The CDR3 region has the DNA TGTGCCAGCAGCTTAGCGATTAGCGGGAGTGGGTTCGGCGGCCAGTACTTC. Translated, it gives CASSLAISGSGFGGQYF. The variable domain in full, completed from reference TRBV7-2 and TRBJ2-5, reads GAGVSQSPSNKVTEKGKDVELRCDPISGHTALYWYRQSLGQGLEFLIYFQGNSAPDKSGLPSDRFSAERTGGSVSTLTIQRTQQEDSAVYLCASSLAISGSGFGGQYFGPGTRLLVL.

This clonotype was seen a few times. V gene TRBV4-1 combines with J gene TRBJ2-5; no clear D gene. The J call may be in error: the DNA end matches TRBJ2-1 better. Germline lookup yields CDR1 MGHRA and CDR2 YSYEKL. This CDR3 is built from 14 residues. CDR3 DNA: TGCGCCAGCAGCCAAGATAGGGCGGTCAATGAGCAGTTCTTC. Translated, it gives CASSQDRAVNEQFF.

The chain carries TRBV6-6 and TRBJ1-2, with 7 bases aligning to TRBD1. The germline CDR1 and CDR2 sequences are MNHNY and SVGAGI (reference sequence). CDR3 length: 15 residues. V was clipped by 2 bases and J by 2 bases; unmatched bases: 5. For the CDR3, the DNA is TGTGCCAGCAGTTACGCGGACAGGCCCAACTATGGCTACACCTTC. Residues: CASSYADRPNYGYTF.

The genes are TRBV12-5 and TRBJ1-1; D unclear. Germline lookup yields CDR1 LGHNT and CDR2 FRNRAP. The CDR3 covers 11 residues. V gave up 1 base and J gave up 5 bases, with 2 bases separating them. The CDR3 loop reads CASGLGTEAFF. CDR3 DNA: TGTGCTAGTGGTTTGGGAACTGAAGCTTTCTTT.